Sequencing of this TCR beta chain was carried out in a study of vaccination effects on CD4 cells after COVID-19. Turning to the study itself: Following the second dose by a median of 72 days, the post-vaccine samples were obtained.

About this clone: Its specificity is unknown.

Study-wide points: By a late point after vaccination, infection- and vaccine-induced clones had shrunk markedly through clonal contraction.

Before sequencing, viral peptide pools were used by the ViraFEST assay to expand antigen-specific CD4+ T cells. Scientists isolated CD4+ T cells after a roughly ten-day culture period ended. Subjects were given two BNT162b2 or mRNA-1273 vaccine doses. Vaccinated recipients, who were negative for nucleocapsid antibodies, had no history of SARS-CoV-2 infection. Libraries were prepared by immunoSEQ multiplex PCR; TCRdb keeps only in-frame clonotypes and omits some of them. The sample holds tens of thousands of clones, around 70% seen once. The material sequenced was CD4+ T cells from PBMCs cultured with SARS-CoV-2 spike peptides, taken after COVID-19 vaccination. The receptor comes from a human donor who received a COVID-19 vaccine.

DNA of the CDR3: TGCACCAGCATACGCGGGATGGAGACCCAGTACTTC. Translated: CTSIRGMETQYF. V is TRBV1 and J is TRBJ2-5; TRBD2 reflects the table's D call only, with no check against the DNA. TRBV1 is given as a pseudogene. The CDR3 length is 12 residues.